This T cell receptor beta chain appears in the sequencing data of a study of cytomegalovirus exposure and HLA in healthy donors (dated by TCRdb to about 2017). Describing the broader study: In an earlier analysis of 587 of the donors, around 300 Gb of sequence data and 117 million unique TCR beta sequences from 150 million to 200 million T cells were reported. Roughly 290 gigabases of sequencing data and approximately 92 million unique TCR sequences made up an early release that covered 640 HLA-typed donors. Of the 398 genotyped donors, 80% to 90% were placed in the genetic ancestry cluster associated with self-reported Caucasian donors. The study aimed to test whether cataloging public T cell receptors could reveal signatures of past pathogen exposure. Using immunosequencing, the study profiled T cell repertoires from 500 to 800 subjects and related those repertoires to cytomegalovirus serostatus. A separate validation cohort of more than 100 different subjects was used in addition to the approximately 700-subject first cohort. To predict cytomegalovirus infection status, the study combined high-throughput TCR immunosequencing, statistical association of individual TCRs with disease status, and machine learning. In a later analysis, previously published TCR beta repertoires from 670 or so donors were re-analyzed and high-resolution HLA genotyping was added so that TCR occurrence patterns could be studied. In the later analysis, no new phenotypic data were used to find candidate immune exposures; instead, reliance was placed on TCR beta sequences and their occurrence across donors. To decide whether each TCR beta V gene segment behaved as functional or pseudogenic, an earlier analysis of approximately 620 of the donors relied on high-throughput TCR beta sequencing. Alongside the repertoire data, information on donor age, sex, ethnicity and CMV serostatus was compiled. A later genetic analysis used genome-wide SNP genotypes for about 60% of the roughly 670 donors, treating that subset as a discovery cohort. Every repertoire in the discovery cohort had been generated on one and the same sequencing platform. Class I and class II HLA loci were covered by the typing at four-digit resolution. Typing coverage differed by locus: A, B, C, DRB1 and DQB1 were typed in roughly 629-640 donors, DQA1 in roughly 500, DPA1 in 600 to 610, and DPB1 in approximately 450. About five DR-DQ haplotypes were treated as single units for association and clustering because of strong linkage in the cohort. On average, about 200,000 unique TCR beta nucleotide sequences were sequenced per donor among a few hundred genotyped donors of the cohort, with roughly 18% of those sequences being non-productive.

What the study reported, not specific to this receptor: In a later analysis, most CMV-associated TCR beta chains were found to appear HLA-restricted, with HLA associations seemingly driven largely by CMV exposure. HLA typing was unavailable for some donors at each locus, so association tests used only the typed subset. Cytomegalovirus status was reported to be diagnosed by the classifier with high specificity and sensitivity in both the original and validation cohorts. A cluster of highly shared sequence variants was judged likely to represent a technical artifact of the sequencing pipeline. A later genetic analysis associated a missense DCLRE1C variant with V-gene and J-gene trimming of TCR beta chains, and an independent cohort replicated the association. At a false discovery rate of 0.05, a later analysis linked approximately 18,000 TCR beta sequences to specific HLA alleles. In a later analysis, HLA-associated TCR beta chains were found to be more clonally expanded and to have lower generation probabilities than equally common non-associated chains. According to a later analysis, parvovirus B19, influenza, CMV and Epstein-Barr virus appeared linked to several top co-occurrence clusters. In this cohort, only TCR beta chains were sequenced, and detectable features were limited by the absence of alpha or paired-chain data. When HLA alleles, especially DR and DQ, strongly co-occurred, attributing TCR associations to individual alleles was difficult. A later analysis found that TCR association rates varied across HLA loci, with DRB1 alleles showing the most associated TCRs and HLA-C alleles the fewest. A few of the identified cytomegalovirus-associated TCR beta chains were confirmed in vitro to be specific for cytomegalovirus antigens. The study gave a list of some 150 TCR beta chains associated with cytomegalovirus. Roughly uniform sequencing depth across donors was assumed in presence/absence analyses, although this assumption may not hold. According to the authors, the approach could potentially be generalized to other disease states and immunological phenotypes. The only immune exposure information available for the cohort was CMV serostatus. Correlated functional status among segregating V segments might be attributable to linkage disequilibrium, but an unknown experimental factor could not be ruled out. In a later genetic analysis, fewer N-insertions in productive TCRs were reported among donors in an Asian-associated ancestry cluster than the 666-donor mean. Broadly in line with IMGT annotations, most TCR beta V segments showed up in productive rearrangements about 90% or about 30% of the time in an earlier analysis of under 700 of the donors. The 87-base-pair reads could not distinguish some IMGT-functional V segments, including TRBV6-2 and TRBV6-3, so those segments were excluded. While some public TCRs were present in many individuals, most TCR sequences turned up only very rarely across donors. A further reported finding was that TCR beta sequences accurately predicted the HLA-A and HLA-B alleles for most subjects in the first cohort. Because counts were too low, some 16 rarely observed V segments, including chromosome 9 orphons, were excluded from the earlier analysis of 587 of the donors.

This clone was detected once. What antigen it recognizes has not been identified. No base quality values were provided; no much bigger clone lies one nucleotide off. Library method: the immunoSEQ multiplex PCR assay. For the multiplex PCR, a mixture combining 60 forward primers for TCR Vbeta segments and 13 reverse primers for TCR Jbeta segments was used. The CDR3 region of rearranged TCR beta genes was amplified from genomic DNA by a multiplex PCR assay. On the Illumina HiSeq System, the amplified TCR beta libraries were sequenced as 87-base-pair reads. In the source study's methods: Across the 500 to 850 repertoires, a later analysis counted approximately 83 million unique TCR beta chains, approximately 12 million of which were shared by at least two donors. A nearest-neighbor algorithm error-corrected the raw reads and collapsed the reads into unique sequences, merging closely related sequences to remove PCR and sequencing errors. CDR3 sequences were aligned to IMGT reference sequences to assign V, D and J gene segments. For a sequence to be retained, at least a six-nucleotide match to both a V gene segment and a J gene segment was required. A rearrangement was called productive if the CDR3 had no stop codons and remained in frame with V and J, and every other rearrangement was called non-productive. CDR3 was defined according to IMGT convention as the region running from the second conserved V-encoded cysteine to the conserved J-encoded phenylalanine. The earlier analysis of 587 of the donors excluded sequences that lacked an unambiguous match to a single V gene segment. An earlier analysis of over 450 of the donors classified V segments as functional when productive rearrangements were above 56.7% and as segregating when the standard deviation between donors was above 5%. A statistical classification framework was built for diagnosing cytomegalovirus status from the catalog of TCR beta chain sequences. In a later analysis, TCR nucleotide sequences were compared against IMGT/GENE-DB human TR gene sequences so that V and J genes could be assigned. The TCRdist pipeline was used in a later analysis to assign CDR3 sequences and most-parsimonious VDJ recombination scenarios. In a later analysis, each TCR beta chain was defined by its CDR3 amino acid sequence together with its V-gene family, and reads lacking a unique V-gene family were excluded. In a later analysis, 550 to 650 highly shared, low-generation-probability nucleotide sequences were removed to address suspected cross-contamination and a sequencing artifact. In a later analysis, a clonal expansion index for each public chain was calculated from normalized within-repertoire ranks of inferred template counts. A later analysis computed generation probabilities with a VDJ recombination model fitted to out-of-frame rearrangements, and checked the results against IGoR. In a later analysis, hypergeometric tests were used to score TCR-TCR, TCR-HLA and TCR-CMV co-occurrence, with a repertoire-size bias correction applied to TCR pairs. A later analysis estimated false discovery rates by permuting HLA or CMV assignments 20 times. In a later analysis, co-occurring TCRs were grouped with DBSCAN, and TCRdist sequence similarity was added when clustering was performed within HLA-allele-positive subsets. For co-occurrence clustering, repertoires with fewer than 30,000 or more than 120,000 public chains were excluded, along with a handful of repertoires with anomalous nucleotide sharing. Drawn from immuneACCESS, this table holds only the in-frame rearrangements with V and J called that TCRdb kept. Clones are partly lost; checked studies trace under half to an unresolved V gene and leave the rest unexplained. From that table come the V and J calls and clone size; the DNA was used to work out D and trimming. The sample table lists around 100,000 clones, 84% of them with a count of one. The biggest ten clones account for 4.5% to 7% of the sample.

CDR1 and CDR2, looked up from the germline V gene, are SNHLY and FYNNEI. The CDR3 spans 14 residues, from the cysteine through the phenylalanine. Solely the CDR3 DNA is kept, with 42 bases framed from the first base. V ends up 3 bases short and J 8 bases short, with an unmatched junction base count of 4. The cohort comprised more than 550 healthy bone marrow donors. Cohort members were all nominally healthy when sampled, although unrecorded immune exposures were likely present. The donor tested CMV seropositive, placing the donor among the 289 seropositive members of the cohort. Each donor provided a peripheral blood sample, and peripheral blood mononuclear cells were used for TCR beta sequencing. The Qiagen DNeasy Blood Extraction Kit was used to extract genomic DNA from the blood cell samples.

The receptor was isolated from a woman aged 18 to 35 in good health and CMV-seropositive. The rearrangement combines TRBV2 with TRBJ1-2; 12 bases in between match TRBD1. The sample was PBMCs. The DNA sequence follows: TGTGCCAGCAGTGACAGGGACAGGGGGCGCGGCTACACCTTC. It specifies CASSDRDRGRGYTF.